This T cell receptor (beta chain) was identified in a study of read filtering for tumor transcriptome and immune sequencing. Whole-study context: Patients were 17 male and some 13 female, mean age 65.9 years, range about 47 to 85. Per sample, TCR-region reads ranged about 4 to 10.27 million by IR-seq, 85 to 1273 by RNA-seq. After DNase treatment, RNA was made into whole-transcriptome libraries. General observations from the study: The CD138-negative fraction was mixed bone marrow immune cells, not pure T cells.

This clonotype was picked up many times. Its antigen is undetermined. This library used about 360 ng RNA and molecular barcoded adaptors spanning alpha/delta and beta/gamma chains. Each CDR3 protein is one row after TCRdb ran MiXCR on the reads. This table has approximately 40,000 distinct CDR3 sequences, approximately 15% appearing once. Germline V gene data show CDR1 as SQVTM and CDR2 as ANQGSEA. V shed 0 bases and J 6 bases; nucleotides not matched to a gene: 9. This CDR3 is built from 17 residues. Sequenced sample: a population of CD138-negative cells sorted from bone marrow. The TCR was taken from a donor over 35 with multiple myeloma. The chain is built from TRBV29-1 and TRBJ2-1, with 12 nucleotides matching TRBD2. The DNA for the CDR3 is TGCAGCGTTGAAGACCCTAGCGGGAGGGCCTTTGGCAATGAGCAGTTCTTC. Translation: CSVEDPSGRAFGNEQFF.